These 28 T cell receptor beta chains share one sample of origin, sequenced in a study of blood T cells in healthy people across ages. A second PCR, run for roughly 7 to 11 cycles, used a sample-barcoded 5' primer plus a J-beta primer mix. TCRdb analysed the 5' RACE reads with MiXCR anew, one entry per CDR3 protein. The table has roughly 800,000 distinct CDR3 sequences, about 62% seen once. Source material: blood. The receptors come from a man younger than 45 in good health.

The chain employs TRBV29-1 and TRBJ2-3; no firm D call. CDR3 length equals 12 residues. CDR1 is SQVTM, CDR2 ANQGSEA, per germline. Trimming shortened V by 7 bases and J by 2 bases, and 10 bases separated the two germline ends. The CDR3 reads CSGSFYTDTQYF. The CDR3 DNA reads as TGCAGCGGCAGCTTTTACACAGATACGCAGTATTTT.

The chain joins TRBV12-5 to TRBJ2-5; TRBD2 aligns across 8 bases. V gave up 6 bases and J gave up 11 bases; unmatched junction bases: 14. Germline CDR1 reads LGHNT; CDR2 reads FRNRAP. This CDR3 comprises 14 residues. CDR3 residues: CASGRTSSYNEQYF. The CDR3 nucleotides read TGTGCTAGTGGCCGGACTAGCTCCTACAATGAGCAGTACTTC.

The sample holds a few counts of this clonotype. V gene TRBV10-3 combines with J gene TRBJ2-3, with 7 bases fitting TRBD2. CDR1 ENHRY and CDR2 SYGVKD come from the germline V gene. The CDR3 totals 14 residues. The V gene end was trimmed by 6 bases and the J gene end by 9 bases; junction bases not matched to a gene: 12. The CDR3 loop reads CAIRREGGNPTQYF. The CDR3 bases are TGTGCCATCAGGAGGGAGGGCGGTAATCCAACGCAGTATTTT.

The chain has TRBV29-1 and TRBJ2-4; no clear D. Germline CDR1 is SQVTM and CDR2 is ANQGSEA. The CDR3 is 13 amino acids. V lost 1 base, J lost 6 bases, and 10 bases lay in between. Here the CDR3 DNA reads TGCAGCGTTGAAGCGGAAGTGCCAAACATTCAGTACTTC. Protein sequence: CSVEAEVPNIQYF. Full variable domain (missing parts from reference TRBV29-1 and TRBJ2-4): SAVISQKPSRDICQRGTSLTIQCQVDSQVTMMFWYRQQPGQSLTLIATANQGSEATYESGFVIDKFPISRPNLTFSTLTVSNMSPEDSSIYLCSVEAEVPNIQYFGAGTRLSVL.

The chain links TRBV27 to TRBJ2-1; D gene ambiguous. Trimming took 9 bases from V and 5 from J, leaving 14 bases between them. The V gene's germline CDR1 is MNHEY and CDR2 SMNVEV (reference sequence). The CDR3 is 13 amino acids. CDR3 residues: CASKRFGDNEQFF. The CDR3 DNA follows: TGTGCCAGTAAGAGATTTGGGGACAATGAGCAGTTCTTC.

Written as DNA, the CDR3 is TGTGCCAGCAGCCAAGAGGGTAGCAGGGAGACCCAGTACTTC. Translating gives CASSQEGSRETQYF. The chain joins TRBV4-2 to TRBJ2-5; D is ambiguous. The CDR3 runs to 14 residues. The ends were cut back, 0 bases at V and 5 bases at J, with 10 bases in the middle. Germline V gene data show CDR1 as LGHNA and CDR2 as YNFKEQ.

The table lists this clonotype with a few counts. The chain employs TRBV7-2 and TRBJ2-7, with D unclear. Trimming stripped 4 bases from V and 3 bases from J, with 16 bases between. This CDR3 contains 15 residues. Germline CDR1 SGHTA, CDR2 FQGNSA. The CDR3 here is CASSYYSFSNYEQYF. The DNA of the CDR3 is TGTGCCAGCAGCTACTACAGTTTTTCGAACTACGAGCAGTACTTC.

J is TRBJ2-3 and V is TRBV4-1, with 7 bases that match TRBD1. The CDR3 is 16 residues long. Germline CDR1 is MGHRA and CDR2 is YSYEKL. Trimming at V came to 2 bases and at J to 0 bases, leaving 5 bases not matched to a gene. CDR3 region: CASSQQGQASTDTQYF. The CDR3, as DNA: TGCGCCAGCAGCCAACAAGGACAGGCTAGCACAGATACGCAGTATTTT.

This chain links TRBV29-1 with TRBJ1-5; no firm D call. The CDR3 loop spans 11 amino acids. CDR1 and CDR2 (germline): SQVTM, ANQGSEA. Trimming took 4 bases from V and 7 from J, leaving 8 bases between them. CDR3 bases: TGCAGCGTTGGATACGAACAGCCCCAGCATTTT. Its protein product is CSVGYEQPQHF.

The rearrangement links TRBV28 to TRBJ2-6; 11 bases fit TRBD1. Germline CDR1 and CDR2: MDHEN and SYDVKM. The CDR3 length is 18 residues. After removal of 6 bases from V and 0 bases from J, the junction contained 7 bases not matched to a gene. For the CDR3, the DNA is TGTGCCAGCAGCAAAGGACAGGGGGCCAACTCTGGGGCCAACGTCCTGACTTTC. Amino acid sequence: CASSKGQGANSGANVLTF. The full variable domain, with the rest looked up from reference TRBV28 and TRBJ2-6, is DVKVTQSSRYLVKRTGEKVFLECVQDMDHENMFWYRQDPGLGLRLIYFSYDVKMKEKGDIPEGYSVSREKKERFSLILESASTNQTSMYLCASSKGQGANSGANVLTFGAGSRLTVL.

V is TRBV10-3 and J is TRBJ2-5, with 8 nucleotides matching TRBD2. Trimming removed 6 bases from V and 2 bases from J; junction bases left unmatched: 2. Per germline, CDR1 ENHRY and CDR2 SYGVKD. The CDR3 consists of 13 residues. CDR3 DNA sequence: TGTGCCATCAGCCGCGGGGGGCAAGAGACCCAGTACTTC. Protein sequence: CAISRGGQETQYF.

The chain joins TRBV20-1 to TRBJ1-1, with TRBD1 matching 8 bases. Germline V CDR1 and CDR2: DFQATT, SNEGSKA (reference sequence). CDR3 length: 13 amino acids. This CDR3 reads CSPGRGLNTEAFF. DNA for the CDR3: TGCAGCCCCGGCAGGGGGCTTAACACTGAAGCTTTCTTT.

The V call is TRBV20-1, the J call TRBJ2-7, with 8 bases matching TRBD2. The last part of the DNA fits TRBJ2-5 better; the J call may be wrong. Germline CDR1 DFQATT, CDR2 SNEGSKA (reference sequence). The CDR3 consists of 14 residues. CDR3: CSASGGAAWETQYF. CDR3 sequence (DNA): TGCAGTGCTAGCGGGGGGGCGGCTTGGGAGACCCAGTACTTC.

The chain employs TRBV28 and TRBJ2-7, with 12 bases matching TRBD2. Germline values: CDR1 MDHEN, CDR2 SYDVKM. The J segment lost 0 bases and the V segment lost 4 bases, leaving 7 bases of the junction unmatched. This CDR3 contains 17 residues. CDR3 region: CASSYHGTSGYSYEQYF. In DNA form, the CDR3 reads TGTGCCAGCAGTTACCACGGGACTAGCGGGTACTCCTACGAGCAGTACTTC. Looking up the rest from reference TRBV28 and TRBJ2-7 gives the full variable domain: DVKVTQSSRYLVKRTGEKVFLECVQDMDHENMFWYRQDPGLGLRLIYFSYDVKMKEKGDIPEGYSVSREKKERFSLILESASTNQTSMYLCASSYHGTSGYSYEQYFGPGTRLTVT.

The DNA of the CDR3 is TGTGCCAGCAGCCAGCCTGCTCTAGGTGAGCAGTTCTTC. It codes for CASSQPALGEQFF. The gene calls are TRBV3-1 and TRBJ2-1; no definite D call. This CDR3 is 13 amino acids long. Germline V gives CDR1 LGHDT, CDR2 YNNKEL (reference sequence). V dropped 3 bases and J dropped 9 bases, with 12 bases sitting between them.

This clonotype was seen only a few times. The genes are TRBV27 and TRBJ2-7; maybe TRBD2 (5 bases). The V end lost 6 bases, the J end lost 1 base, and 13 bases lay between the germline ends. The CDR3 is made up of 14 amino acids. Germline V lookup: CDR1 MNHEY, CDR2 SMNVEV (reference sequence). CDR3: CASSLLGGSYEQYF. CDR3 nucleotide sequence: TGTGCCAGCAGCTTACTTGGCGGGTCCTACGAGCAGTACTTC.

This clonotype has a single count. The J gene is TRBJ2-1, the V gene TRBV27, with 10 nucleotides matching TRBD2. The V gene's germline CDR1 is MNHEY and CDR2 SMNVEV (reference sequence). The V segment lost 6 bases and the J segment 13 bases; nucleotides outside the gene matches: 21. This CDR3 region has 17 residues. DNA for the CDR3: TGTGCCAGCAGCCCTACCAGCGGGAGGGCCTTTCAAGAGACCCAGTTCTTC. Translation gives CASSPTSGRAFQETQFF.

The chain has TRBV7-2 and TRBJ1-1; the match to TRBD1 covers 10 bases. Trimming cost V 2 bases and J 4 bases; bases outside gene matches: 10. This CDR3 is built from 17 residues. CDR1 is SGHTA and CDR2 is FQGNSA in the germline V gene. CDR3 in amino acids: CASSLRQPGQGTTEAFF. The DNA for the CDR3 is TGTGCCAGCAGCTTAAGGCAACCGGGACAGGGGACCACTGAAGCTTTCTTT.

A word on this clonotype: Its ends do not fully match the called genes, so a read error is possible. The V call is TRBV20-1, the J call TRBJ2-5; either TRBD1 or TRBD2 may supply D (5 bases each). The germline gives CDR1 DFQATT, CDR2 SNEGSKA (reference sequence). The CDR3 loop spans 12 amino acids. The DNA of the CDR3 is TGCAGTGCCCCCGGGGCTCAAGAGGCCCAGTACTTC. This encodes CSAPGAQEAQYF.

This chain connects TRBV7-9 to TRBJ1-4; TRBD1 matches 8 bases. Germline lookup yields CDR1 SEHNR and CDR2 FQNEAQ (reference sequence). J was trimmed by 5 bases and V by 3 bases; bases with no gene match: 5. The CDR3 extends over 15 amino acids. CDR3 residues: CASSFGGQGNEKLFF. DNA of the CDR3: TGTGCCAGCAGCTTCGGAGGACAGGGAAATGAAAAACTGTTTTTT.

There are a few counts of this clonotype. The chain is built from TRBV3-1 and TRBJ2-7; no definite D call. Germline lookup yields CDR1 LGHDT and CDR2 YNNKEL (reference sequence). V gave up 9 bases and J gave up 4 bases, with 19 bases separating them. The CDR3 totals 14 residues. The CDR3 bases are TGTGCCAGATCCACACCGAGCGACATTTACGAGCAGTACTTC. Protein product: CARSTPSDIYEQYF.

Only a few counts were recorded for this clonotype. The chain has TRBV7-9 and TRBJ2-7; TRBD2 aligns across 7 bases. The CDR3 contains 14 residues. V dropped 3 bases and J dropped 0; count of bases not matched to a gene: 2. The germline gives CDR1 SEHNR, CDR2 FQNEAQ (reference sequence). DNA of the CDR3: TGTGCCAGCAGCTTTCGGGACTACTCCTACGAGCAGTACTTC. It encodes CASSFRDYSYEQYF.

This chain links TRBV28 with TRBJ2-5; 8 nucleotides match TRBD1. V shed 3 bases, J shed 1 base, and the junction held 4 bases outside the gene matches. The germline gives CDR1 MDHEN, CDR2 SYDVKM. The CDR3 has 15 residues. The CDR3 is CASSLRTGPQETQYF. The CDR3 coding sequence is TGTGCCAGCAGTTTGAGGACAGGGCCCCAAGAGACCCAGTACTTC.

The chain has TRBV12-3 or TRBV12-4 and TRBJ2-3; TRBD2 aligns across 8 bases. V was pared by 11 bases and J by 2 bases, with 6 bases of the junction left unmatched. The CDR3 length is 13 residues. The CDR3 DNA follows: TGTGCCTCCCAGCGGGAGTCCACAGATACGCAGTATTTT. Encoded protein: CASQRESTDTQYF.

This clonotype has a handful of counts. The chain has TRBV5-1 and TRBJ2-3; 8 bases map to TRBD2. Germline V CDR1 and CDR2: SGHRS, YFSETQ. Trimming cost V 1 base and J 5 bases; bases outside gene matches: 6. CDR3 length: 15 amino acids. This chain's CDR3 is CASSLPAGDKDTQYF. CDR3 in DNA: TGCGCCAGCAGCTTGCCAGCGGGAGATAAAGATACGCAGTATTTT.

The sample holds a few counts of this clonotype. V and J are TRBV20-1 and TRBJ1-6; the match to TRBD1 covers 7 bases. The ends lost 6 bases at V and 6 bases at J; junction bases unmatched: 5. The CDR3 has 13 amino acids. Germline V gives CDR1 DFQATT, CDR2 SNEGSKA (reference sequence). The CDR3: CSATGATNSPLHF. CDR3 nucleotides: TGCAGTGCCACAGGGGCGACTAATTCACCCCTCCACTTT.

The chain is built from TRBV28 and TRBJ2-5; D is possibly TRBD1 or TRBD2 (5 bases each). Germline V gives CDR1 MDHEN, CDR2 SYDVKM. CDR3 length equals 17 residues. The V end lost 1 base, the J end lost 4 bases, and 19 bases lay between the germline ends. The CDR3 protein is CASSLFGTQSSRETQYF. CDR3 nucleotides: TGTGCCAGCAGTTTATTCGGGACCCAATCTTCTAGAGAGACCCAGTACTTC.

The chain couples TRBV3-1 to TRBJ2-5; D call uncertain. Between the trimmed V and J ends, which lost 1 base and 5 bases, there was a span of 8 bases. The CDR3 has 13 residues. Germline V gives CDR1 LGHDT, CDR2 YNNKEL (reference sequence). CDR3: CASSQGLVETQYF. Here the CDR3 DNA reads TGTGCCAGCAGCCAAGGGCTAGTGGAGACCCAGTACTTC.